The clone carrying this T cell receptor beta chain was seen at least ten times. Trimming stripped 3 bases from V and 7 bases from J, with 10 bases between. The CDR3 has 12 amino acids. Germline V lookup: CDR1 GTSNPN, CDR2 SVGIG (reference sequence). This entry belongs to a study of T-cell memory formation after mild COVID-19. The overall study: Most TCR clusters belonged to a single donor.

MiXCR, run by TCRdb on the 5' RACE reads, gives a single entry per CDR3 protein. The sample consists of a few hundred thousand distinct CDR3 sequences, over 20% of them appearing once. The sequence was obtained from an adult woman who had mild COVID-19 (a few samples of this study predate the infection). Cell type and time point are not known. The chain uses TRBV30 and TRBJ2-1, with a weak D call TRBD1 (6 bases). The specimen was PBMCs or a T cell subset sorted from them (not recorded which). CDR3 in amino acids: CAWRGRGNEQFF. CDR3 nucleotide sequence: TGTGCCTGGAGGGGAAGGGGGAATGAGCAGTTCTTC. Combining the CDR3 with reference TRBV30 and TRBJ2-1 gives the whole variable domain SQTIHQWPATLVQPVGSPLSLECTVEGTSNPNLYWYRQAAGRGLQLLFYSVGIGQISSEVPQNLSASRPQDRQFILSSKKLLLSDSGFYLCAWRGRGNEQFFGPGTRLTVL.